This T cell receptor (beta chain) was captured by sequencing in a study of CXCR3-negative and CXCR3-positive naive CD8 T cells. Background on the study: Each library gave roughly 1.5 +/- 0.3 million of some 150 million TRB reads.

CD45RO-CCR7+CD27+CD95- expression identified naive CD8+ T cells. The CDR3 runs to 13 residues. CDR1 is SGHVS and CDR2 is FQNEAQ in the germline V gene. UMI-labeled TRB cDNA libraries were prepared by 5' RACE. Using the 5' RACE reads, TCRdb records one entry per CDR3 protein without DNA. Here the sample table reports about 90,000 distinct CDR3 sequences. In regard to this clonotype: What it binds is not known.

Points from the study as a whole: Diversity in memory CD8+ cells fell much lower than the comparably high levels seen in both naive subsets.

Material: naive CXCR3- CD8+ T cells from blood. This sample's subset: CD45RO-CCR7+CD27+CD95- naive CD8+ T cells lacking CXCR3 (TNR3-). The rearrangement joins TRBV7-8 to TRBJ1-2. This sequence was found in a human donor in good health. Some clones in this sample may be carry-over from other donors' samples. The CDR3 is CASSFPGYYGYTF.